Many counts were recorded for the clone carrying this T cell receptor (beta chain). Its antigen is currently unknown. The sample belongs to a study of Graves' ophthalmopathy and Graves' hyperthyroidism. Study observations and caveats: Most thyroid clonotypes expanded beyond 0.001 frequency were also found in blood.

The germline V and J ends were trimmed by 5 bases and 8 bases, with 13 bases remaining between them. Germline values: CDR1 GTSNPN, CDR2 SVGIG (reference sequence). There are 13 residues in the CDR3. RNA transcripts provided the template for amplifying TCR beta CDR3 regions. Scientists carried out first-round RT-PCR using HTBI primers and then a second-round multiplex PCR. Each CDR3 protein is one row after TCRdb ran MiXCR on the multiplex PCR reads. The data show more than 300,000 distinct CDR3 sequences, with about 17% seen just once and 2% to 2.5% held by the top ten. This sequence was found in an adult woman with stable Graves' hyperthyroidism. Sequenced material: peripheral blood. This chain connects TRBV30 to TRBJ1-6, with D perhaps TRBD1 (6 bases). CDR3 amino acids: CAWDKGGDSPLHF. The CDR3 coding sequence is TGTGCCTGGGACAAAGGGGGAGATTCACCCCTCCACTTT.